This T cell receptor (beta chain) emerged from a study of CDR3 diversity in severe acne (dated by TCRdb to between 2018 and 2021). Spanning cysteine to phenylalanine, the CDR3 consists of 13 amino acids. Just the 39-base CDR3 DNA is kept, in frame starting at base 1. Between the V and J ends, shortened by 6 bases and 2 bases respectively, the junction contains 10 bases. The CDR1 and CDR2 encoded by the germline V gene are MGHDK and SYGVNS. As concerns this clonotype: Which antigen it targets is not known. No much larger clone exists at a distance of one base, and base qualities are not known.

To prepare the library, PCR was applied. Instrument on record: Illumina HiSeq 2000. TCRdb ran its own pipeline on the public reads, namely fastp trimming at Q25 and MiXCR clone calling, and kept in-frame beta chains. Rows are unified per CDR3 protein, each entry keeping the most common DNA and genes. The sample records about 97,000 distinct CDR3 sequences, roughly 51% of which are singletons. In total, the top ten clones hold roughly an eighth of the sample. The sequencing input was blood. The receptor was isolated from a male donor with acne. The V and J genes are TRBV25-1 and TRBJ1-2, with no D gene named confidently. The CDR3 region: CASSLDQNYGYTF. The nucleotides read TGTGCCAGCAGCTTGGACCAGAACTATGGCTACACCTTC.